A single sample gave rise to the 6 T cell receptor beta chains below, sequenced in a study of Ad26.COV2.S vaccination and SARS-CoV-2 variants. Indicated treatment: about 20 received Ad26.COV2.S at low or high dose, single or two shots; a few received placebo; per-sample allocation not given. Sampling took place 63 days after the first vaccine or placebo injection. Sequencing used immunoSEQ multiplex PCR; TCRdb keeps in-frame clones, though not all of them. The sample consists of about 250,000 clones, around nine tenths of them appearing once. Sequencing used peripheral blood, obtained in a trial of Ad26.COV2.S vaccine versus placebo. Source of these receptors: a person between 18 and 59 years old who received the Ad26.COV2.S COVID-19 vaccine or a placebo.

The chain joins TRBV19 to TRBJ1-5; D is ambiguous. V was clipped by 3 bases and J by 1 base, with 7 bases between them. Germline CDR1 LNHDA, CDR2 SQIVND (reference sequence). This CDR3 region has 14 residues. Written as DNA, the CDR3 is TGTGCCAGTAGTATTAGACAAAGCAATCAGCCCCAGCATTTT. Translating gives CASSIRQSNQPQHF.

V usage is TRBV7-9 and J usage is TRBJ2-2, with a possible D match to TRBD2 (8 bases). Deletions cut 6 bases from V and 6 bases from J, with 23 bases between. Germline V CDR1 and CDR2: SEHNR, FQNEAQ (reference sequence). This CDR3 is 17 amino acids long. CDR3 nucleotides: TGTGCCAGCAGTACAATAGCGGGACAGAAAATGGCCGGGGAGCTGTTTTTT. Translation: CASSTIAGQKMAGELFF.

V gene TRBV3-1 (or the pseudogene TRBV3-2) combines with J gene TRBJ2-7; TRBD1 aligns across 10 bases. The CDR3 runs 14 residues. Germline V gene sequence: CDR1 LGHDT, CDR2 YNNKEL (reference sequence). V lost 4 bases and J lost 4; bases outside the gene matches: 4. This CDR3 is CASSPGQGLYEQYF. The CDR3 DNA is TGTGCCAGCAGCCCGGGACAGGGGTTGTACGAGCAGTACTTC.

The V and J genes are TRBV6-5 and TRBJ2-1; the D gene is possibly TRBD2 (6 bases). CDR3 length equals 13 residues. Germline loops: CDR1 MNHEY, CDR2 SVGAGI. Trimming took off 6 bases at V and 2 bases at J, with 8 bases between the two ends. CDR3 in amino acids: CASRWGAYNEQFF. The DNA for the CDR3 is TGTGCCAGCAGATGGGGGGCCTACAATGAGCAGTTCTTC.

This clone was counted between two and nine times. The chain recombines TRBV7-8 with TRBJ1-6; D remains unclear. V lost 5 bases, J lost 7 bases, and 9 bases lay in between. The germline CDR1 and CDR2 sequences are SGHVS and FQNEAQ. The CDR3 length is 13 residues. The CDR3 is CASSGGRNSPLHF. DNA for the CDR3: TGTGCCAGCAGCGGCGGGAGAAATTCACCCCTCCACTTT.

The V and J genes are TRBV7-9 and TRBJ1-5, with D possibly matching TRBD1 (6 bases). The V end lost 4 bases, the J end lost 9 bases, and 16 bases lay between the germline ends. Germline CDR1 is SEHNR and CDR2 is FQNEAQ (reference sequence). The CDR3 length is 14 residues. The CDR3 sequence is CASSSGTPRGPQHF. CDR3 nucleotides: TGTGCCAGCAGCTCCGGGACACCCAGGGGGCCCCAGCATTTT.